Presented here are 5 T cell receptor beta chains from one specimen sequenced in a study of cytomegalovirus exposure and HLA in healthy donors. PCR used 60 Vbeta primers and 13 Jbeta primers. Sequenced by immunoSEQ multiplex PCR; TCRdb stores in-frame clones only, minus some. The sample holds about 39,000 clones. Source material: PBMCs. All receptors derive from a woman in her 30s in good health and CMV-seropositive.

The gene calls are TRBV6-1 and TRBJ1-3, with D possibly TRBD1 on 5 matching bases. From germline, CDR1 is MNHNS and CDR2 SASEGT. The CDR3 sequence is 17 residues long. The V gene lost 0 bases and the J gene lost 0 bases, with 12 bases spanning the gap. The DNA of the CDR3 is TGTGCCAGCAGTGAAGCGCACGGGGGTAGCTCTGGAAACACCATATATTTT. Encoded protein: CASSEAHGGSSGNTIYF.

This chain joins TRBV18 and TRBJ2-5; D unclear. The CDR3 totals 14 residues. CDR1 is KGHSH and CDR2 is LQKENI in the germline V gene. The V gene lost 0 bases and the J gene lost 5 bases, with 10 bases spanning the gap. CDR3 nucleotide sequence: TGTGCCAGCTCACCACCGCGGAGAATTGAGACCCAGTACTTC. It codes for CASSPPRRIETQYF.

The J gene is TRBJ2-4, the V gene TRBV19; TRBD2 agrees at 7 bases. Germline CDR1 LNHDA, CDR2 SQIVND (reference sequence). CDR3 length equals 14 residues. V lost 7 bases to trimming and J lost 4 bases; unmatched junction nucleotides: 7. This chain's CDR3 is CASNGPGLKNIQYF. In DNA, the CDR3 is TGTGCCAGTAACGGGCCGGGACTAAAAAACATTCAGTACTTC.

The chain couples TRBV2 to TRBJ2-7, with 7 bases matching TRBD1. Trimming cost V 6 bases and J 5 bases; bases outside gene matches: 4. Looked up from germline, CDR1 is SNHLY and CDR2 is FYNNEI. The CDR3 consists of 12 residues. As DNA, the CDR3 is TGTGCCAGCAGGGGGGACAGTAACGAGCAGTACTTC. Translating gives CASRGDSNEQYF.

V is TRBV6-5 and J is TRBJ2-2, with D tentatively TRBD2 (6 bases). Per germline, CDR1 MNHEY and CDR2 SVGAGI. The CDR3 contains 15 residues. Trimming took off 11 bases at V and 0 bases at J, with 16 bases between the two ends. The CDR3 loop reads CAAGSAGSNTGELFF. The DNA for the CDR3 is TGTGCCGCAGGATCGGCGGGGTCGAACACCGGGGAGCTGTTTTTT.